A selection of T cell receptor beta chains follows, all from one sample in a study of response to subunit inactivated influenza vaccine. Using its own MiXCR run on the RT-PCR reads, TCRdb lists one record per CDR3 protein. This sample yields 550,000 to 800,000 distinct CDR3 sequences, of which about 15% are seen a single time; approximately 10% belongs to the top ten. Sequenced material: PBMCs from blood, taken approximately 13 days after vaccination. Receptor source: a man between 45 and 60 years old who received an inactivated influenza vaccine. CDR3s include the opening cysteine and the closing phenylalanine or tryptophan. The D gene is left open where the match is weak. Rows may omit the clone size; those that give it use once, few, many or a size class.

v_gene	d_gene	abundance	j_gene	CDR3aa	CDR3nt
TRBV5-6	.	many	TRBJ2-1	CASSLVWGGQDEQFF	TGTGCCAGCAGCTTGGTTTGGGGGGGGCAGGATGAGCAGTTCTTC
TRBV6-1	.	few	TRBJ2-7	CASSGYQGGGYEQYF	TGTGCCAGCAGTGGATACCAGGGAGGCGGCTACGAGCAGTACTTC
TRBV18	.	.	TRBJ2-7	CASSPPGRHYEQYF	TGTGCCAGCTCACCACCGGGAAGGCACTACGAGCAGTACTTC
TRBV6-2/TRBV6-3	TRBD1	few	TRBJ1-5	CASKPGQGVFQPQHF	TGTGCCAGCAAACCGGGACAGGGGGTTTTTCAGCCCCAGCATTTT
TRBV6-2/TRBV6-3	TRBD1	.	TRBJ2-7	CASRPAGTGNYEQYF	TGTGCCAGCAGACCCGCCGGGACAGGGAACTACGAGCAGTACTTC
TRBV20-1	.	few	TRBJ2-3	CSARSAREGTDTQYF	TGCAGTGCTCGTTCTGCGAGGGAGGGCACAGATACGCAGTATTTT
TRBV6-2/TRBV6-3	.	few	TRBJ2-1	CASSYEQGPLEQFF	TGTGCCAGCAGTTATGAGCAGGGCCCCTTGGAGCAGTTCTTC
TRBV20-1	TRBD2	once	TRBJ2-1	CSAKSGTSGIFDEQFF	TGCAGTGCTAAATCCGGGACTAGCGGGATCTTCGATGAGCAGTTCTTC
TRBV4-3	.	.	TRBJ1-2	CASSLELGPGYTF	TGCGCCAGCAGCCTTGAGTTGGGGCCTGGCTACACCTTC
TRBV11-2	.	few	TRBJ1-5	CASSSLTGSNQPQHF	TGTGCCAGCAGCTCCCTGACAGGTAGCAATCAGCCCCAGCATTTT
TRBV6-5	.	.	TRBJ2-1	CASSYSLGPNEQFF	TGTGCCAGCAGTTACTCCCTCGGGCCCAATGAGCAGTTCTTC
TRBV7-2	.	.	TRBJ2-4	CASSLDQYKNIQYF	TGTGCCAGCAGCTTGGACCAATACAAAAACATTCAGTACTTC
TRBV6-1	TRBD2	.	TRBJ2-2	CASSPGRARTGELFF	TGTGCCAGCAGTCCCGGGAGGGCGCGCACCGGGGAGCTGTTTTTT
TRBV5-1	.	.	TRBJ2-2	CATKLEPGRYTGELFF	TGCGCCACCAAGCTTGAGCCGGGGCGCTACACCGGGGAGCTGTTTTTT
TRBV11-2	TRBD2	few	TRBJ2-7	CASSSGLAGGIFGEQYF	TGTGCCAGCAGCTCAGGACTAGCGGGAGGGATTTTTGGCGAGCAGTACTTC
TRBV20-1	.	.	TRBJ2-3	CSARDLRTIITDTQYF	TGCAGTGCTAGAGATTTAAGGACGATCATCACAGATACGCAGTATTTT
TRBV7-6	.	few	TRBJ2-1	CASSLGPMGMGAYNEQFF	TGTGCCAGCAGCTTAGGACCGATGGGGATGGGAGCGTACAATGAGCAGTTCTTC
TRBV11-2	.	.	TRBJ2-7	CASSLAGRISSYEQYF	TGTGCCAGCAGCTTAGCCGGTAGAATCAGCTCCTACGAGCAGTACTTC
TRBV20-1	TRBD2	.	TRBJ2-1	CSGIIRTSGRNRYNEQFF	TGCAGTGGCATCATCCGGACTAGCGGGAGGAACAGGTACAATGAGCAGTTCTTC
TRBV12-3/TRBV12-4	TRBD1	.	TRBJ2-6	CASSTGGSGANVLTF	TGTGCCAGCAGTACAGGGGGCTCTGGGGCCAACGTCCTGACTTTC
TRBV20-1	.	few	TRBJ2-7	CSAPLASYEQYF	TGCAGTGCTCCTCTAGCTTCCTACGAGCAGTACTTC
TRBV20-1	TRBD1	few	TRBJ1-4	CSARSPGQGEEKLFF	TGCAGTGCTAGATCCCCGGGACAGGGAGAAGAAAAACTGTTTTTT